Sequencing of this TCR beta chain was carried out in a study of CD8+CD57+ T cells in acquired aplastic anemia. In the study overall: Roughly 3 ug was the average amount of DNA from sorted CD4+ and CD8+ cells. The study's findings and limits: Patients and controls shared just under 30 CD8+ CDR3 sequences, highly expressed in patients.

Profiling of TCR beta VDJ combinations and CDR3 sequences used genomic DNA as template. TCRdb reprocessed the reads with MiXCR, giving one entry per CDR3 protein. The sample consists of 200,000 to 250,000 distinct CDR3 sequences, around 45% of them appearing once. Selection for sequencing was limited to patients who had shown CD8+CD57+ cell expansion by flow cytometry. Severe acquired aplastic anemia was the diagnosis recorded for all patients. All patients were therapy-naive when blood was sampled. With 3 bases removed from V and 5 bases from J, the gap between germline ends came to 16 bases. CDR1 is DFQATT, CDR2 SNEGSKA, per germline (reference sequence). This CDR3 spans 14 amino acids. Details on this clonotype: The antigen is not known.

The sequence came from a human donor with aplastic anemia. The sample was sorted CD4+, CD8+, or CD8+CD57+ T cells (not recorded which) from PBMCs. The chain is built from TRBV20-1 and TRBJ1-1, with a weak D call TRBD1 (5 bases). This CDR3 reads CSARRDAEETEAFF. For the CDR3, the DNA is TGCAGTGCTAGGCGGGACGCAGAAGAGACTGAAGCTTTCTTT.